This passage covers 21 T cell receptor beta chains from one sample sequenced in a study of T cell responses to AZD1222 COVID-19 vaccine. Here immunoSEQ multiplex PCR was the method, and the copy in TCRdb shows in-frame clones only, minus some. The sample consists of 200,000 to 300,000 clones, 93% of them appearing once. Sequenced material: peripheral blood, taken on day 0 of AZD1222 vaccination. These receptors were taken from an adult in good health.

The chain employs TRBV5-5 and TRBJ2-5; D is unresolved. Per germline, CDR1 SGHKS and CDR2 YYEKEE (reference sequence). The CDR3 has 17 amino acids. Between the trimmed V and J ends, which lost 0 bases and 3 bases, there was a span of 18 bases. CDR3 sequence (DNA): TGTGCCAGCAGCTTGGCTTCGTTTTCGGACCGAAAAGAGACCCAGTACTTC. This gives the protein CASSLASFSDRKETQYF.

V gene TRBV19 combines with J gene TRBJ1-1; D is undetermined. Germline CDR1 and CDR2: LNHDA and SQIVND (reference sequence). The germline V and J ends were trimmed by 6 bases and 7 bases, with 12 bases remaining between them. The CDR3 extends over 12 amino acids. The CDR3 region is CASSTVGFEAFF. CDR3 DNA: TGTGCCAGTAGCACTGTGGGCTTTGAAGCTTTCTTT.

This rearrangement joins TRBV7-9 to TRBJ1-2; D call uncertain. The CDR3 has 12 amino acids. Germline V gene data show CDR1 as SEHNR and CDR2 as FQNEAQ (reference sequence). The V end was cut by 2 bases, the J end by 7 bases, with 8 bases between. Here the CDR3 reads CASSLRGVGYTF. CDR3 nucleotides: TGTGCCAGCAGCTTACGAGGAGTTGGCTACACCTTC. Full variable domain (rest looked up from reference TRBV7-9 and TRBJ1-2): DTGVSQNPRHKITKRGQNVTFRCDPISEHNRLYWYRQTLGQGPEFLTYFQNEAQLEKSRLLSDRFSAERPKGSFSTLEIQRTEQGDSAMYLCASSLRGVGYTFGSGTRLTVV.

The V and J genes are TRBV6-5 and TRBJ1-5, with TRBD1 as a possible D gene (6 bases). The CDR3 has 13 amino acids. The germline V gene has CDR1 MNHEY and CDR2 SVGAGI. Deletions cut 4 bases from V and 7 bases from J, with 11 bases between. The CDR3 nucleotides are TGTGCCAGCAGTTCACAGGGTGGGCAGCCCCAGCATTTT. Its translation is CASSSQGGQPQHF.

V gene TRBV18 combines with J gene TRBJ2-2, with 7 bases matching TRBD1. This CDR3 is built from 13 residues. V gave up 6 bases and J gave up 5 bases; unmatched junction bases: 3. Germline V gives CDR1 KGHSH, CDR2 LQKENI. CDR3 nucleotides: TGTGCCAGCTCGCGACAGGGAACCGGGGAGCTGTTTTTT. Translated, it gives CASSRQGTGELFF.

The CDR3, as DNA: TGTGCCAGTAGTAATCGGTTCAGGGGGATGGTTGGCTACACCTTC. Protein product: CASSNRFRGMVGYTF. The J gene is TRBJ1-2, the V gene TRBV19, with 7 bases fitting TRBD1. The CDR3 extends over 15 amino acids. Trimming cost V 4 bases and J 7 bases; bases outside gene matches: 12. Germline V lookup: CDR1 LNHDA, CDR2 SQIVND (reference sequence).

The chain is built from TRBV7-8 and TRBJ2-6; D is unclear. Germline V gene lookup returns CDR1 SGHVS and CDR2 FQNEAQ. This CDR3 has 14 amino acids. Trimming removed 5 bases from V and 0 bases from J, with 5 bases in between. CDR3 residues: CASSRASGANVLTF. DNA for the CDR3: TGTGCCAGCAGCAGAGCCTCTGGGGCCAACGTCCTGACTTTC.

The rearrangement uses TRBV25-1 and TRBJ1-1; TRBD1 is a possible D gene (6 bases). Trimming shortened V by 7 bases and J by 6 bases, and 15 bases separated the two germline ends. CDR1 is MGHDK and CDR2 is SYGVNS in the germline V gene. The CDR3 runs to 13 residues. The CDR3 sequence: CASKGMGGAEAFF. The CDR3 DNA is TGTGCCAGCAAGGGGATGGGGGGCGCTGAAGCTTTCTTT.

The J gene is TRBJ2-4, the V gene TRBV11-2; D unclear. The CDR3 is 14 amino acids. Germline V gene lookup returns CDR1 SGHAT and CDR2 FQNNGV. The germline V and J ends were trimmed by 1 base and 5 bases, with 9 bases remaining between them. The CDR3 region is CASSLVGWENIQYF. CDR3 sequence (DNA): TGTGCCAGCAGCTTAGTGGGCTGGGAAAACATTCAGTACTTC.

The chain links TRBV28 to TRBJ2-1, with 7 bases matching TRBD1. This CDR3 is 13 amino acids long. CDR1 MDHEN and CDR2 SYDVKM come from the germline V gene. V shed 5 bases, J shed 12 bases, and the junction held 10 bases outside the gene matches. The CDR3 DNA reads TGTGCCAGCAGTCTCGAGACAGGGCTGGCGCAGTTCTTC. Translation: CASSLETGLAQFF.

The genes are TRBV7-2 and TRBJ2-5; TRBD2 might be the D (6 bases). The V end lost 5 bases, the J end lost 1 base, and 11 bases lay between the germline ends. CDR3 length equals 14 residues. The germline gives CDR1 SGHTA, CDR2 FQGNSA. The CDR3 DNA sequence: TGTGCCAGCAGCCCCTTTAGCGGCCAAGAGACCCAGTACTTC. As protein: CASSPFSGQETQYF.

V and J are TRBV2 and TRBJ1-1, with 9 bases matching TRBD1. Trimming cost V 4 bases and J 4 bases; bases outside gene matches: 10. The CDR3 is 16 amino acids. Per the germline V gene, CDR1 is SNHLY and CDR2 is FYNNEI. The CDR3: CASSALLQGAGTEAFF. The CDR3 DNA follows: TGTGCCAGCAGTGCCCTCCTACAGGGGGCAGGCACTGAAGCTTTCTTT.

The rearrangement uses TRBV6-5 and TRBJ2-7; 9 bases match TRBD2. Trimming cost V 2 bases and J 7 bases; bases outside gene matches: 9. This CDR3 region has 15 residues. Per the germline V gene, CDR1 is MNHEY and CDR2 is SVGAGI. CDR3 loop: CASSYMASGAGEQYF. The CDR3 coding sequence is TGTGCCAGCAGTTACATGGCTAGCGGGGCGGGGGAGCAGTACTTC.

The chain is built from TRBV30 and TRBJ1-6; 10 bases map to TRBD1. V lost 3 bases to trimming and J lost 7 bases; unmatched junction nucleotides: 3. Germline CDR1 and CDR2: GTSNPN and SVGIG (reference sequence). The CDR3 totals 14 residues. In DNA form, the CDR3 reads TGTGCCTGGAGGGACAGGGGGAGAAATTCACCCCTCCACTTT. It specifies CAWRDRGRNSPLHF.

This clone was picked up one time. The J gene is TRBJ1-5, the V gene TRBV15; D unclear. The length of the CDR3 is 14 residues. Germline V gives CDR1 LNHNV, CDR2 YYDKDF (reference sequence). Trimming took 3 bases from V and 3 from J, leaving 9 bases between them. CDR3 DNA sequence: TGTGCCACCAGCAGCGGCTTTGTCAATCAGCCCCAGCATTTT. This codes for CATSSGFVNQPQHF. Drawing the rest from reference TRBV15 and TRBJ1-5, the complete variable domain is DAMVIQNPRYQVTQFGKPVTLSCSQTLNHNVMYWYQQKSSQAPKLLFHYYDKDFNNEADTPDNFQSRRPNTSFCFLDIRSPGLGDTAMYLCATSSGFVNQPQHFGDGTRLSIL.

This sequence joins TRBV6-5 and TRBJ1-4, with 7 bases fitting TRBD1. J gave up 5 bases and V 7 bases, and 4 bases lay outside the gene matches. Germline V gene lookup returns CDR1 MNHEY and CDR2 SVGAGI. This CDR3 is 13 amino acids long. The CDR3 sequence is CASTGQTNEKLFF. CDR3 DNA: TGTGCCAGCACGGGACAGACAAATGAAAAACTGTTTTTT.

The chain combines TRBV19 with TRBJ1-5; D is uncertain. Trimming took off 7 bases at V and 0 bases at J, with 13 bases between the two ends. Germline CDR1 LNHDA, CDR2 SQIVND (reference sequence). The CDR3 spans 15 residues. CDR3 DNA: TGTGCCAGTACCATCGGCCTGGGTAGCAATCAGCCCCAGCATTTT. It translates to CASTIGLGSNQPQHF. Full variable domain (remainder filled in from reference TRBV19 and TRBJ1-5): DGGITQSPKYLFRKEGQNVTLSCEQNLNHDAMYWYRQDPGQGLRLIYYSQIVNDFQKGDIAEGYSVSREKKESFPLTVTSAQKNPTAFYLCASTIGLGSNQPQHFGDGTRLSIL.

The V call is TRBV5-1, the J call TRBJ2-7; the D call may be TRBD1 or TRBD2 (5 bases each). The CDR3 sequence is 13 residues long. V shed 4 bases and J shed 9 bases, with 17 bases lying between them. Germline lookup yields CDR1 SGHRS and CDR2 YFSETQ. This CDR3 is CASSLGTDLWQYF. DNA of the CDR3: TGCGCCAGCAGCCTCGGGACGGATCTCTGGCAGTACTTC. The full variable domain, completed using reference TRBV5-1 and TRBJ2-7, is KAGVTQTPRYLIKTRGQQVTLSCSPISGHRSVSWYQQTPGQGLQFLFEYFSETQRNKGNFPGRFSGRQFSNSRSEMNVSTLELGDSALYLCASSLGTDLWQYFGPGTRLTVT.

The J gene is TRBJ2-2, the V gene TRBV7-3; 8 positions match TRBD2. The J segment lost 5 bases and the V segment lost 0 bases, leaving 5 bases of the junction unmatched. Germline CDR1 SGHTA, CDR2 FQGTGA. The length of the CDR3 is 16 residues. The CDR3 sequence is CASSLTFTSGTGELFF. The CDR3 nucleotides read TGTGCCAGCAGCTTAACGTTTACTAGCGGTACCGGGGAGCTGTTTTTT.

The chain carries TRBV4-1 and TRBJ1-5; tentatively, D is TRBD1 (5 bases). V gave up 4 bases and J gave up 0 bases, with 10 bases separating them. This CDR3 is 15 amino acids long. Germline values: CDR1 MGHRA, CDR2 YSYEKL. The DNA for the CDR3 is TGCGCCAGCAGCCCGAGGGGCAATAGCAATCAGCCCCAGCATTTT. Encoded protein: CASSPRGNSNQPQHF.

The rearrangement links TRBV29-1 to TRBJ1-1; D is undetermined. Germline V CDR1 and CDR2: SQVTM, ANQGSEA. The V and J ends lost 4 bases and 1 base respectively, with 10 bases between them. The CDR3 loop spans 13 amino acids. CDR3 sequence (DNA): TGCAGCGTTGGGGTGGGCAGGAACACTGAAGCTTTCTTT. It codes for CSVGVGRNTEAFF.